The 21 T cell receptor beta chains given below trace back to one sample, sequenced in a study of blood T cell repertoires in COVID-19. Repertoires were generated with immunoSEQ multiplex PCR, while TCRdb's copy carries only in-frame clones and drops some. The table records a few hundred thousand clones, about 91% of them present only once. The sequencing sample was made of PBMCs or T cells enriched from blood (not recorded which). Receptors were obtained from a woman between 35 and 50 years old with acute COVID-19.

V and J are TRBV5-4 and TRBJ1-4; TRBD1 is a possible D gene (5 bases). The length of the CDR3 is 17 residues. V lost 4 bases, J lost 0 bases, and 16 bases lay in between. Per germline, CDR1 SGHNT and CDR2 YYREEE (reference sequence). The CDR3 DNA sequence: TGTGCCAGCAGCCCCTGGGGTGGGGGGACAACTAATGAAAAACTGTTTTTT. It encodes CASSPWGGGTTNEKLFF. Variable domain in full (rest from reference TRBV5-4 and TRBJ1-4): ETGVTQSPTHLIKTRGQQVTLRCSSQSGHNTVSWYQQALGQGPQFIFQYYREEENGRGNFPPRFSGLQFPNYSSELNVNALELDDSALYLCASSPWGGGTTNEKLFFGSGTQLSVL.

V usage is TRBV30 and J usage is TRBJ2-1, with D perhaps TRBD2 (7 bases). Germline CDR1 GTSNPN, CDR2 SVGIG (reference sequence). V gave up 1 base and J gave up 8 bases, with 18 bases separating them. The length of the CDR3 is 15 residues. The CDR3 coding sequence is TGTGCCTGGAGTGGGAGTCGGGGGAGGGGGTATGAGCAGTTCTTC. Translation gives CAWSGSRGRGYEQFF.

V and J are TRBV25-1 and TRBJ1-2; D ambiguous. V was shortened by 4 bases and J by 0 bases, with 9 bases between the two germline ends. Germline CDR1 MGHDK, CDR2 SYGVNS. The CDR3 contains 14 residues. The CDR3 is CASSAPGANYGYTF. DNA of the CDR3: TGTGCCAGCAGTGCACCCGGGGCTAACTATGGCTACACCTTC.

The chain recombines TRBV28 with TRBJ1-2; TRBD1 agrees at 9 bases. The CDR3 is 15 residues long. V dropped 5 bases and J dropped 5; count of bases not matched to a gene: 9. Germline assignment: CDR1 MDHEN and CDR2 SYDVKM. The CDR3 DNA is TGTGCCAGCAGTCTGGGACAGGGTCTTAAGTATGGCTACACCTTC. This translates into CASSLGQGLKYGYTF.

V and J are TRBV2 and TRBJ1-1; 7 bases agree with TRBD1. Germline assignment: CDR1 SNHLY and CDR2 FYNNEI. Trimming took 6 bases from V and 1 from J; bases not matched to a gene: 5. The CDR3 has 14 residues. CDR3 amino acids: CASSSQGGNTEAFF. In nucleotides, the CDR3 is TGTGCCAGCAGCTCCCAGGGGGGGAACACTGAAGCTTTCTTT.

This clone was recorded once. This sequence joins TRBV29-1 and TRBJ1-5; a possible D gene is TRBD1 (5 bases). V lost 5 bases and J lost 6, with 14 bases in between. The CDR3 consists of 13 residues. Germline assignment: CDR1 SQVTM and CDR2 ANQGSEA. CDR3 protein: CSVLLGVGQPQHF. The CDR3 DNA sequence: TGCAGCGTTTTATTAGGGGTTGGTCAGCCCCAGCATTTT.

This clone was counted only a few times. J is TRBJ1-1 and V is TRBV3-1 (or the pseudogene TRBV3-2), with D perhaps matching TRBD1 (5 bases). The CDR3 runs 16 residues. Trimming removed 0 bases from V and 0 bases from J, with 11 bases in between. Germline CDR1 and CDR2: LGHDT and YNNKEL (reference sequence). The CDR3 DNA reads TGTGCCAGCAGCCAAGAAATGAGGGACTTGAACACTGAAGCTTTCTTT. Translation: CASSQEMRDLNTEAFF.

The chain links TRBV7-9 to TRBJ1-5, with 9 bases identical to TRBD1. V lost 3 bases and J lost 4; bases outside the gene matches: 4. Germline CDR1 and CDR2: SEHNR and FQNEAQ (reference sequence). The CDR3 covers 15 residues. CDR3 in DNA: TGTGCCAGCAGCTTTGGGGGACAGGGAAATCAGCCCCAGCATTTT. Its translation: CASSFGGQGNQPQHF. Using reference TRBV7-9 and TRBJ1-5 for the parts outside the CDR3, the full variable domain is DTGVSQNPRHKITKRGQNVTFRCDPISEHNRLYWYRQTLGQGPEFLTYFQNEAQLEKSRLLSDRFSAERPKGSFSTLEIQRTEQGDSAMYLCASSFGGQGNQPQHFGDGTRLSIL.

This chain joins TRBV10-1 and TRBJ2-7, with D maybe TRBD2 (5 bases). Looked up from germline, CDR1 is WNHNN and CDR2 is SYGVQD (reference sequence). CDR3 length: 15 amino acids. The V end lost 7 bases, the J end lost 1 base, and 17 bases lay between the germline ends. The CDR3 coding sequence is TGCGCCAGCACACGCCGGGGAGCTGAATCCTACGAGCAGTACTTC. It encodes CASTRRGAESYEQYF.

This clone was counted once. V is TRBV11-2 and J is TRBJ2-7; D is perhaps TRBD2 (5 bases). Germline loops: CDR1 SGHAT, CDR2 FQNNGV. The CDR3 totals 14 residues. Deletions cut 5 bases from V and 0 bases from J, with 11 bases between. CDR3 sequence reads: CASSRSRGSYEQYV. Written as DNA, the CDR3 is TGTGCCAGCAGCCGAAGCCGGGGCTCCTACGAGCAGTACGTC.

This sequence joins TRBV9 and TRBJ1-3; possible D gene TRBD1, 5 bases. CDR3 length equals 17 residues. Germline-derived CDR1 and CDR2 are SGDLS and YYNGEE. V shed 2 bases and J shed 0 bases, with 15 bases lying between them. CDR3 sequence: CASSVSLGGASGNTIYF. The CDR3 nucleotides read TGTGCCAGCAGCGTGTCCTTAGGAGGGGCCTCTGGAAACACCATATATTTT. The full variable domain, completed using reference TRBV9 and TRBJ1-3, is DSGVTQTPKHLITATGQRVTLRCSPRSGDLSVYWYQQSLDQGLQFLIQYYNGEERAKGNILERFSAQQFPDLHSELNLSSLELGDSALYFCASSVSLGGASGNTIYFGEGSWLTVV.

The rearrangement joins TRBV7-9 to TRBJ1-1, with TRBD1 as a possible D gene (6 bases). The V and J ends lost 2 bases and 5 bases respectively, with 9 bases between them. The CDR3 runs to 13 residues. Germline-derived CDR1 and CDR2 are SEHNR and FQNEAQ (reference sequence). In nucleotides, the CDR3 is TGTGCCAGCAGCTTAAAGGGGGTAACTGAAGCTTTCTTT. This encodes CASSLKGVTEAFF.

DNA for the CDR3: TGTGCCAGTAGTATAGATCAAGGGTCGGGACAGGGGAACATTCAGTACTTC. This codes for CASSIDQGSGQGNIQYF. The rearrangement joins TRBV19 to TRBJ2-4, with 10 bases lining up with TRBD1. CDR3 length: 17 residues. V lost 0 bases and J lost 7; bases outside the gene matches: 9. Looked up from germline, CDR1 is LNHDA and CDR2 is SQIVND (reference sequence). The whole variable domain, filled in from reference TRBV19 and TRBJ2-4, reads DGGITQSPKYLFRKEGQNVTLSCEQNLNHDAMYWYRQDPGQGLRLIYYSQIVNDFQKGDIAEGYSVSREKKESFPLTVTSAQKNPTAFYLCASSIDQGSGQGNIQYFGAGTRLSVL.

This chain uses TRBV6-2 or TRBV6-3 with TRBJ2-2; weak D call: TRBD2 (6 bases). CDR3 length equals 14 residues. V was pared by 4 bases and J by 3 bases, with 9 bases between. The germline V gene encodes CDR1 MNHEY and CDR2 SVGEGT. As DNA, the CDR3 is TGTGCCAGCAGTTCGGGGGATCACACCGGGGAGCTGTTTTTT. Its protein product is CASSSGDHTGELFF.

The V and J genes are TRBV12-3 or TRBV12-4 and TRBJ2-7; no definite D call. CDR3 length equals 10 residues. V lost 6 bases, J lost 3 bases, and 3 bases lay in between. CDR3 nucleotide sequence: TGTGCCAGCAGCTTCTACGAGCAGTACGTC. Protein: CASSFYEQYV.

V and J are TRBV2 and TRBJ2-3, with 11 bases matching TRBD2. Trimming cost V 6 bases and J 2 bases; bases outside gene matches: 4. This CDR3 comprises 15 residues. The germline V gene has CDR1 SNHLY and CDR2 FYNNEI. The CDR3 region is CASRRTSGFTDTQYF. The CDR3 DNA sequence: TGTGCCAGCAGGAGGACTAGCGGGTTCACAGATACGCAGTATTTT.

This clone is a singleton in its sample. CDR3 region: CASSLDRAKNIQYF. In nucleotides, the CDR3 is TGCGCCAGCAGCCTTGACAGGGCCAAAAACATTCAGTACTTC. The chain uses TRBV5-1 and TRBJ2-4, with D possibly matching TRBD1 (6 bases). CDR1 and CDR2 from the germline V gene are SGHRS and YFSETQ. V lost 4 bases, J lost 1 base, and 9 bases lay in between. The CDR3 runs 14 residues.

This clone was seen only a few times. The rearrangement links TRBV30 to TRBJ2-7; tentatively, D is TRBD1 (6 bases). The germline V gene has CDR1 GTSNPN and CDR2 SVGIG (reference sequence). The ends were cut back, 3 bases at V and 7 bases at J, with 19 bases in the middle. The CDR3 covers 14 residues. The DNA for the CDR3 is TGTGCCTGGAGAACCAGGGGATCCCCCCTGGAGCAGTACTTC. Its translation is CAWRTRGSPLEQYF. The variable domain in full, completed from reference TRBV30 and TRBJ2-7, reads SQTIHQWPATLVQPVGSPLSLECTVEGTSNPNLYWYRQAAGRGLQLLFYSVGIGQISSEVPQNLSASRPQDRQFILSSKKLLLSDSGFYLCAWRTRGSPLEQYFGPGTRLTVT.

The V call is TRBV24-1, the J call TRBJ1-5; D unresolved. CDR3 length equals 14 residues. Germline V CDR1 and CDR2: KGHDR, SFDVKD. With 2 bases removed from V and 6 bases from J, the gap between germline ends came to 10 bases. CDR3 in amino acids: CATSDSSFTQPQHF. The CDR3 region has the DNA TGTGCCACCAGTGATTCGAGTTTTACTCAGCCCCAGCATTTT.

The V call is TRBV7-2, the J call TRBJ1-2, with D tentatively TRBD1 (5 bases). The CDR3 runs to 14 residues. V was pared by 0 bases and J by 2 bases, with 7 bases between. Germline assignment: CDR1 SGHTA and CDR2 FQGNSA. The CDR3 DNA reads TGTGCCAGCAGCTTAGCGCGGGGCAACTATGGCTACACCTTC. It is translated as CASSLARGNYGYTF.

In DNA, the CDR3 is TGTGCCAGCTCACCCCAACCTACAGTCTCCGGCGCCGAGCAGTACTTC. Protein sequence: CASSPQPTVSGAEQYF. The chain has TRBV18 and TRBJ2-7; D unresolved. Germline lookup yields CDR1 KGHSH and CDR2 LQKENI. Deletions cut 3 bases from V and 6 bases from J, with 21 bases between. The CDR3 is 16 residues long. The full variable domain, its missing parts supplied by reference TRBV18 and TRBJ2-7, is NAGVMQNPRHLVRRRGQEARLRCSPMKGHSHVYWYRQLPEEGLKFMVYLQKENIIDESGMPKERFSAEFPKEGPSILRIQQVVRGDSAAYFCASSPQPTVSGAEQYFGPGTRLTVT.